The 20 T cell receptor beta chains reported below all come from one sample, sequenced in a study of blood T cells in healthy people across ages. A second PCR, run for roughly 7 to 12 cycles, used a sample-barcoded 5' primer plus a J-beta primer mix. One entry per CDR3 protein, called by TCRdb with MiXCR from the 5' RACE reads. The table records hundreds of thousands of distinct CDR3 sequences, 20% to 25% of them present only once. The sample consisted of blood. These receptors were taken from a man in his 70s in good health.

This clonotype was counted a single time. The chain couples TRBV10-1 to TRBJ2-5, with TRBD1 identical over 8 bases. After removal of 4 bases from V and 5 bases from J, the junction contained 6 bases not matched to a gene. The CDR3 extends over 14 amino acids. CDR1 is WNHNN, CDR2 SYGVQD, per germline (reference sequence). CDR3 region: CASSARTGSETQYF. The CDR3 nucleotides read TGCGCCAGCAGTGCCCGGACAGGGTCGGAGACCCAGTACTTC.

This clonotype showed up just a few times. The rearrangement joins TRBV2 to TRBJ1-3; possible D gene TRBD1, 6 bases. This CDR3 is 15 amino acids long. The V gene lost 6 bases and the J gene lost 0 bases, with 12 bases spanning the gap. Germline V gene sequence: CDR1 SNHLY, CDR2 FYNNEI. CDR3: CASRSQGPSGNTIYF. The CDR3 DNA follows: TGTGCCAGCAGATCACAGGGTCCCTCTGGAAACACCATATATTTT.

CDR3 sequence reads: CASSLRAVVATEAFF. CDR3 sequence (DNA): TGTGCCAGCAGCTTAAGGGCTGTAGTTGCCACTGAAGCTTTCTTT. The V and J genes are TRBV7-2 and TRBJ1-1; D is ambiguous. There are 15 residues in the CDR3. V lost 2 bases, J lost 4 bases, and 14 bases lay in between. Germline loops: CDR1 SGHTA, CDR2 FQGNSA.

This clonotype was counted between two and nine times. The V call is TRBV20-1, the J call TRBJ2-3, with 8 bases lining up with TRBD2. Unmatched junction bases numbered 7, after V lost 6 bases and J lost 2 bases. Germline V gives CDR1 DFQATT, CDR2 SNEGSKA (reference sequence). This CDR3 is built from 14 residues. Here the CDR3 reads CSAPVAGLTDTQYF. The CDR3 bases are TGCAGTGCCCCCGTAGCGGGACTCACAGATACGCAGTATTTT.

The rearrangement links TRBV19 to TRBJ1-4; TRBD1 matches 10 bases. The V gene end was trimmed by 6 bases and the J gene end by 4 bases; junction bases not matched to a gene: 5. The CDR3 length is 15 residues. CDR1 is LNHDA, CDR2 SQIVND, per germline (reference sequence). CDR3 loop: CASRDRGRNNEKLFF. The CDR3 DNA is TGTGCCAGTAGGGACAGGGGGAGGAATAATGAAAAACTGTTTTTT.

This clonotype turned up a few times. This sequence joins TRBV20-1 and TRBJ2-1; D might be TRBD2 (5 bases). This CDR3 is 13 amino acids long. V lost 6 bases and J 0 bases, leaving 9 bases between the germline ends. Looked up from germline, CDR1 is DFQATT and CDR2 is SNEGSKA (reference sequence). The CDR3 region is CSAERSSYNEQFF. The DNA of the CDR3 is TGCAGTGCCGAGCGGAGCTCCTACAATGAGCAGTTCTTC.

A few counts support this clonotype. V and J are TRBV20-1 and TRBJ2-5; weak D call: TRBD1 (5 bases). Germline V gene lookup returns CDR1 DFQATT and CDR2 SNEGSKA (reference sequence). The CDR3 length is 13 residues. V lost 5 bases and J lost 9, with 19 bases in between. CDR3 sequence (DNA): TGCAGTGCTGTCCCCAGGGCCGAGTTGTCCCAGTACTTC. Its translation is CSAVPRAELSQYF.

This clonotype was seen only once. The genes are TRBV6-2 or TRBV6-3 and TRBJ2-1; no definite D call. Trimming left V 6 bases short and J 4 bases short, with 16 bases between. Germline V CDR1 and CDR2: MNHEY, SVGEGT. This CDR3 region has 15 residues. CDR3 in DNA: TGTGCCAGCAGCCTCTCCGCGAGAGAATACAATGAGCAGTTCTTC. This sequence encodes CASSLSAREYNEQFF.

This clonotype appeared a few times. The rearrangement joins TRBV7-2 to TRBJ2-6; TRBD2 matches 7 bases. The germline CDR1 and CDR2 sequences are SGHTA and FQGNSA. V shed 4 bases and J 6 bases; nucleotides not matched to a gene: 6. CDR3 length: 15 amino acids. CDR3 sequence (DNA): TGTGCCAGCAGCTCCACCCGGGGGGTGGCCAACGTCCTGACTTTC. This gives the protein CASSSTRGVANVLTF.

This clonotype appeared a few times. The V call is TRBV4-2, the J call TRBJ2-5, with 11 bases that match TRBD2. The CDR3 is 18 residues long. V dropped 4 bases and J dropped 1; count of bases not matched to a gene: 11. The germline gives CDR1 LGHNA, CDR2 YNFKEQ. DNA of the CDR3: TGTGCCAGCAGCCCGACCTTGATTAGCGGGGGGGGCCAAGAGACCCAGTACTTC. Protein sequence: CASSPTLISGGGQETQYF.

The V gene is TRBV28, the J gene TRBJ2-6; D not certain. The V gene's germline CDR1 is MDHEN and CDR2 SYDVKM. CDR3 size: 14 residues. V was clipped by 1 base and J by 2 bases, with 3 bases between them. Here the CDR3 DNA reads TGTGCCAGCAGTTTATTAGCTGGGGCCAACGTCCTGACTTTC. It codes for CASSLLAGANVLTF. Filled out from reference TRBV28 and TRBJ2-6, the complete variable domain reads DVKVTQSSRYLVKRTGEKVFLECVQDMDHENMFWYRQDPGLGLRLIYFSYDVKMKEKGDIPEGYSVSREKKERFSLILESASTNQTSMYLCASSLLAGANVLTFGAGSRLTVL.

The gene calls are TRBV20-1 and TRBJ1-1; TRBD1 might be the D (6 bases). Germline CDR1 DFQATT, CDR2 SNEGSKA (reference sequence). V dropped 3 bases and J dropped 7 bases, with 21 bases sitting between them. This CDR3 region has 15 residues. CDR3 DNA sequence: TGCAGTGCTAGTCGGCTAGGTGACAGGTGGGATGAAGCTTTCTTT. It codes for CSASRLGDRWDEAFF.

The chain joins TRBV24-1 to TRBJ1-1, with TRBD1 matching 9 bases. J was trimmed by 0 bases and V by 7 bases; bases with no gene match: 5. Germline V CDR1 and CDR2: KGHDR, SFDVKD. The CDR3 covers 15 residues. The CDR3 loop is CATSTGGPMNTEAFF. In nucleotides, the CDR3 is TGTGCCACCAGCACAGGGGGCCCCATGAACACTGAAGCTTTCTTT.

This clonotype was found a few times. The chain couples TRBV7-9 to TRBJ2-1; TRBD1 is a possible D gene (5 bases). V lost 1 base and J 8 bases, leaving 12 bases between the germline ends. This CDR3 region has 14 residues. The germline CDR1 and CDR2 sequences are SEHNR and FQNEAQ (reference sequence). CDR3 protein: CASSLVSLGHEQFF. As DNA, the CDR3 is TGTGCCAGCAGCTTAGTTTCTTTGGGGCATGAGCAGTTCTTC.

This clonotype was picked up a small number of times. The CDR3 protein is CASSQGQGLYGYTF. The CDR3 nucleotides are TGTGCCAGCAGCCAAGGACAGGGACTCTATGGCTACACCTTC. The rearrangement uses TRBV14 and TRBJ1-2, with 7 bases identical to TRBD1. The trim removed 1 base at V and 4 bases at J, leaving 3 bases unmatched. Germline CDR1 SGHDN, CDR2 FVKESK. This CDR3 has 14 residues. Based on the CDR3 plus reference TRBV14 and TRBJ1-2, the full variable domain is EAGVTQFPSHSVIEKGQTVTLRCDPISGHDNLYWYRRVMGKEIKFLLHFVKESKQDESGMPNNRFLAERTGGTYSTLKVQPAELEDSGVYFCASSQGQGLYGYTFGSGTRLTVV.

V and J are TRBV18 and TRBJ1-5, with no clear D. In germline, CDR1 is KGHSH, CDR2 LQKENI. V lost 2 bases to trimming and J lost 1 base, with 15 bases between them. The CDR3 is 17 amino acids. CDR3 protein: CASSPSPFQESNQPQHF. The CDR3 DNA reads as TGTGCCAGCTCACCAAGTCCCTTCCAGGAGAGCAATCAGCCCCAGCATTTT.

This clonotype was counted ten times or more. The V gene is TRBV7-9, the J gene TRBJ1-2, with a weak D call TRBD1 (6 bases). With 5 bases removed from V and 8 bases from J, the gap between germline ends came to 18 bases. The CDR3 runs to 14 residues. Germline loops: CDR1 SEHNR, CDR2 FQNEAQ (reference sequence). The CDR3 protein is CASSTGTRTAGYTF. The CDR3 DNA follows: TGTGCCAGCAGCACTGGCACCCGGACAGCCGGCTACACCTTC.

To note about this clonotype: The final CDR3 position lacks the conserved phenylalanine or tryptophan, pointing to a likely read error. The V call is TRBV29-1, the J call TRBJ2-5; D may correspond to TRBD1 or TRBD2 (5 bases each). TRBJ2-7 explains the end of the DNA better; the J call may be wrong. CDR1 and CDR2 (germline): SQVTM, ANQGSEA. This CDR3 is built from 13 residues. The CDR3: CSVPGASSYEQYL. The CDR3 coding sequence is TGCAGCGTACCCGGGGCGAGCTCCTACGAGCAGTACCTC.

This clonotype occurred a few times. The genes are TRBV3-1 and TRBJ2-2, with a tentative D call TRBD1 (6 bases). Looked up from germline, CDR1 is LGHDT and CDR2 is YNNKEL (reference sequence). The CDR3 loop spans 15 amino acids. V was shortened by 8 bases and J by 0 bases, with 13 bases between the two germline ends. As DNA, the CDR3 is TGTGCCAGCGCTACAGGGTTCCCGAACACCGGGGAGCTGTTTTTT. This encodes CASATGFPNTGELFF.

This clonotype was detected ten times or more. The CDR3 DNA reads as TGTGCCAGCAGCCCCCTAGCGGGGCGGATTCCGTACAATGAGCAGTTCTTC. This encodes CASSPLAGRIPYNEQFF. The rearrangement links TRBV3-1 to TRBJ2-1; 9 bases are a match to TRBD2. CDR1 LGHDT and CDR2 YNNKEL come from the germline V gene (reference sequence). There are 17 residues in the CDR3. Trimming at V came to 4 bases and at J to 4 bases, leaving 11 bases not matched to a gene.